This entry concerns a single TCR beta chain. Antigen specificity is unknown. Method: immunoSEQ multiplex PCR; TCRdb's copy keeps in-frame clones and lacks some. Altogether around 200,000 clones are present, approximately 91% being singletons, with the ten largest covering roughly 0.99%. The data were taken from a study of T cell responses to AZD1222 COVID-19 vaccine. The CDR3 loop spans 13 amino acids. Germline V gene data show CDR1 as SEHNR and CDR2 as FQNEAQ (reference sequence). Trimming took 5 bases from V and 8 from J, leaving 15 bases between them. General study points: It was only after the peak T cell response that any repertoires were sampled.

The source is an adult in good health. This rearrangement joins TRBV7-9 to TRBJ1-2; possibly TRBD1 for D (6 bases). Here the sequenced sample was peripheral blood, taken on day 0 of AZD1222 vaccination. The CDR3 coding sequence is TGTGCCAGCAGCGCTCGTGGGGGGCAAGGCTACACCTTC. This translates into CASSARGGQGYTF.